Listed below are T cell receptor beta chains from one sample, sequenced in a study of blood T cell repertoires in COVID-19. Assay used: immunoSEQ multiplex PCR; TCRdb lists only in-frame clones, some missing. The sample carries approximately 140,000 clones, about 86% recorded once. The sample comprised peripheral blood. These receptors were obtained from a woman in her sixties or seventies with acute or convalescent COVID-19. Both conserved end residues are part of each CDR3. Fields, in order: CDR3 DNA, CDR3 protein, D gene, V gene, J gene. D genes are given only for firm matches.

DNA: TGTGCCAGCAGTTCGCGGACAGGGACCGTCACTGAAGCTTTCTTT; CDR3: CASSSRTGTVTEAFF; D: TRBD1; V: TRBV2; J: TRBJ1-1
DNA: TGTGCCAGCTCTCGACAGAGCTCTGGGGCCAACGTCCTGACTTTC; CDR3: CASSRQSSGANVLTF; D: NA; V: TRBV18; J: TRBJ2-6
DNA: TGTGCCAGCAGCCCCGGGACAGGGAACCCCTCTGGGGCCAACGTCCTGACTTTC; CDR3: CASSPGTGNPSGANVLTF; D: TRBD1; V: TRBV5-6; J: TRBJ2-6
DNA: TGTGCCATCAGTGAGGATCGCAGGGCCCCCAAAGTGTCCTATGGCTACACCTTC; CDR3: CAISEDRRAPKVSYGYTF; D: NA; V: TRBV10-3; J: TRBJ1-2
DNA: TGTGCCAGAAGGGGGAAGGACAGGTCCTACGAGCAGTACTTC; CDR3: CARRGKDRSYEQYF; D: TRBD1; V: TRBV5-3; J: TRBJ2-7
DNA: TGTGCCAGCAGATATGAGGGCCCTGGGGCCAACGTCCTGACTTTC; CDR3: CASRYEGPGANVLTF; D: NA; V: TRBV11-3; J: TRBJ2-6
DNA: TGTGCCAGCAGCCAAGGCGGGGAAGGTAATTCACCCCTCCACTTT; CDR3: CASSQGGEGNSPLHF; D: NA; V: TRBV3-1/TRBV3-2; J: TRBJ1-6
DNA: TGTGCCAGCTCACCGACGGGGTATAATTCACCCCTCCACTTT; CDR3: CASSPTGYNSPLHF; D: NA; V: TRBV18; J: TRBJ1-6
DNA: TGTGCCAGCAGCTTAGAGGCCGGGAACCAAGAGACCCAGTACTTC; CDR3: CASSLEAGNQETQYF; D: NA; V: TRBV7-6; J: TRBJ2-5
DNA: TGTGCCAGCAGCTTAGGCAGGGTGGGAGAGACCCAGTACTTC; CDR3: CASSLGRVGETQYF; D: NA; V: TRBV7-6; J: TRBJ2-5
DNA: TGTGCCACCAGCAGAGAAAAGGGGCAGAACACTGAAGCTTTCTTT; CDR3: CATSREKGQNTEAFF; D: NA; V: TRBV15; J: TRBJ1-1
DNA: TGTGCCAGCAGCTTAGCCGCGGGGAGGGGCGAGCAGTACTTC; CDR3: CASSLAAGRGEQYF; D: TRBD2; V: TRBV7-2; J: TRBJ2-7
DNA: TGCGCCAGCAGCTTGGCGACAAAAATGAGTGAAGCTTTCTTT; CDR3: CASSLATKMSEAFF; D: NA; V: TRBV5-1; J: TRBJ1-1
DNA: TGTGCCAGCAGCGCCGACAGGTCCTATAATTCACCCCTCCACTTT; CDR3: CASSADRSYNSPLHF; D: NA; V: TRBV5-4; J: TRBJ1-6
DNA: TGTGCCAGCAGCTTAGGGACTGGAAGGGAGCTGTTTTTT; CDR3: CASSLGTGRELFF; D: NA; V: TRBV28; J: TRBJ2-2
DNA: TGCGCCAGCAGCCAAGACTTTCGGGTGGGTGAAAAACTGTTTTTT; CDR3: CASSQDFRVGEKLFF; D: NA; V: TRBV4-1; J: TRBJ1-4
DNA: TGTGCCAGCAGTTTTCGAAGGACAGGAAGAACTGAAGCTTTCTTT; CDR3: CASSFRRTGRTEAFF; D: TRBD1; V: TRBV28; J: TRBJ1-1
DNA: TGCGCCAGCACCGCCACCGTCCCGGGACAGGGCAGTGGAGATTCACCCCTCCACTTT; CDR3: CASTATVPGQGSGDSPLHF; D: TRBD1; V: TRBV4-1; J: TRBJ1-6
DNA: TGTGCCAGCAGCATTGGACAGACTGAAGCTTTCTTT; CDR3: CASSIGQTEAFF; D: NA; V: TRBV7-9; J: TRBJ1-1
DNA: TGTGCCAGCAGACTCGGACAGGGCTGGACTGAAGCTTTCTTT; CDR3: CASRLGQGWTEAFF; D: TRBD1; V: TRBV6-5; J: TRBJ1-1
DNA: TGTGCCAGCAGTCCACTCTTGCCCGGGAACACCATATATTTT; CDR3: CASSPLLPGNTIYF; D: NA; V: TRBV27; J: TRBJ1-3
DNA: TGTGCCAGCTCAACACCTGGACTAGCGGGTTTAGGGACCCAGTACTTC; CDR3: CASSTPGLAGLGTQYF; D: TRBD2; V: TRBV18; J: TRBJ2-5